The 32 T cell receptor beta chains below all came from one sample that was sequenced in a study of T cells after yellow fever vaccination. TCRdb used MiXCR to reprocess the 5' RACE reads, holding one entry per CDR3 protein. The sample consists of some 300,000 distinct CDR3 sequences, about 10% of them appearing once. Sequences were derived from CD4+ T cells sorted from PBMCs, sampled 5 days after the yellow fever booster vaccination. Receptor source: a man aged 18 to 29 who received the YFV17D yellow fever vaccine.

This chain connects TRBV6-9 to TRBJ2-5; D tentatively reads TRBD1 or TRBD2 (5 bases each). With 5 bases removed from V and 1 base from J, the gap between germline ends came to 14 bases. CDR1 and CDR2 from the germline V gene are MNHGY and SVAAGI. This CDR3 contains 15 residues. CDR3 protein: CASSTGDAGQETQYF. The DNA for the CDR3 is TGTGCCAGCAGTACCGGGGACGCTGGCCAAGAGACCCAGTACTTC.

About this clonotype itself: A single base separates this from a much larger clone, so it may be a read error. The CDR3 ends on some other residue instead of the conserved phenylalanine or tryptophan, so this is likely a read error. The chain carries TRBV5-5 and TRBJ1-5; D uncertain. The CDR3 runs 11 residues. Germline CDR1 SGHKS, CDR2 YYEKEE (reference sequence). The V and J ends lost 3 bases and 7 bases respectively, with 5 bases between them. CDR3 in DNA: TGTGCCAGCAGCTCGCGACAGCCCCAGCATCTT. Translated, it gives CASSSRQPQHL.

This chain uses TRBV5-1 with TRBJ2-3; D is perhaps TRBD2 (5 bases). This CDR3 spans 13 amino acids. Germline V CDR1 and CDR2: SGHRS, YFSETQ. V lost 4 bases and J lost 4, with 10 bases in between. The CDR3 coding sequence is TGCGCCAGCAGCCCCATCGGGGCAGATACGCAGTATTTT. Protein: CASSPIGADTQYF.

This clonotype was seen a few times. This chain links TRBV4-1 with TRBJ1-5; D possibly corresponds to TRBD1 (5 bases). CDR1 is MGHRA, CDR2 YSYEKL, per germline. The ends were cut back, 3 bases at V and 2 bases at J, with 17 bases in the middle. CDR3 size: 17 residues. This CDR3 is CASSQGVRGNGNQPQHF. The CDR3, as DNA: TGCGCCAGCAGCCAGGGAGTTCGGGGGAATGGCAATCAGCCCCAGCATTTT.

This clonotype was picked up a small number of times. The chain joins TRBV20-1 to TRBJ1-1, with TRBD1 matching over 8 bases. Germline V gene sequence: CDR1 DFQATT, CDR2 SNEGSKA (reference sequence). V lost 7 bases to trimming and J lost 1 base; unmatched junction nucleotides: 8. CDR3 size: 14 residues. The CDR3 nucleotides read TGCAGTGTTAAACGGACAGGGCCGAACACTGAAGCTTTCTTT. It encodes CSVKRTGPNTEAFF.

This clonotype appeared a few times. The rearrangement joins TRBV18 to TRBJ2-3; unclear D gene. The CDR3 runs to 13 residues. Trimming shortened V by 2 bases and J by 0 bases, and 3 bases separated the two germline ends. The V gene's germline CDR1 is KGHSH and CDR2 LQKENI. This CDR3 reads CASSPDSTDTQYF. The CDR3 DNA reads TGTGCCAGCTCACCAGACAGCACAGATACGCAGTATTTT.

The genes are TRBV28 and TRBJ2-5; D is undetermined. The V end was cut by 2 bases, the J end by 4 bases, with 11 bases between. Germline assignment: CDR1 MDHEN and CDR2 SYDVKM. The CDR3 totals 14 residues. Here the CDR3 DNA reads TGTGCCAGCAGTTTAAGGTTCAGGCTAGAGACCCAGTACTTC. This encodes CASSLRFRLETQYF.

This clonotype was seen only a few times. The chain recombines TRBV4-1 with TRBJ2-2; D may be TRBD1 (5 bases). The V gene lost 3 bases and the J gene lost 1 base, with 15 bases spanning the gap. Per germline, CDR1 MGHRA and CDR2 YSYEKL. The CDR3 totals 17 residues. The CDR3 nucleotides are TGCGCCAGCAGCCAGCTAGGAACAGGACGGAACACCGGGGAGCTGTTTTTT. Its protein product is CASSQLGTGRNTGELFF.

The V gene is TRBV19, the J gene TRBJ2-7, with 9 bases identical to TRBD1. Germline V gives CDR1 LNHDA, CDR2 SQIVND (reference sequence). The CDR3 consists of 14 residues. J gave up 5 bases and V 5 bases, and 7 bases lay outside the gene matches. DNA of the CDR3: TGTGCCAGTAGTTTAAGGACAGGGGTGGACGAGCAGTACGTC. Protein product: CASSLRTGVDEQYV.

The V gene is TRBV6-5, the J gene TRBJ2-5, with TRBD1 matching 7 bases. V lost 6 bases, J lost 7 bases, and 11 bases stayed unmatched. Per the germline V gene, CDR1 is MNHEY and CDR2 is SVGAGI. This CDR3 contains 14 residues. Written as DNA, the CDR3 is TGTGCCAGCAGCCTCCAGGGGGACGCGGGGACCCAGTACTTC. This translates into CASSLQGDAGTQYF.

V gene TRBV6-2 or TRBV6-3 combines with J gene TRBJ2-1; tentatively, D is TRBD2 (6 bases). With 6 bases removed from V and 0 bases from J, the gap between germline ends came to 18 bases. The germline gives CDR1 MNHEY, CDR2 SVGEGT. The CDR3 totals 17 residues. The CDR3 loop reads CASRDPRRGGSYNEQFF. DNA for the CDR3: TGTGCCAGCAGGGATCCCCGGCGGGGCGGCTCCTACAATGAGCAGTTCTTC.

This clonotype was seen more than once but under ten times. The V and J genes are TRBV7-9 and TRBJ2-7; 8 bases are a match to TRBD1. The CDR3 runs to 16 residues. The V segment lost 2 bases and the J segment 5 bases; nucleotides outside the gene matches: 11. CDR1 and CDR2 (germline): SEHNR, FQNEAQ (reference sequence). Here the CDR3 reads CASSLNPGQGSDEQYV. DNA for the CDR3: TGTGCCAGCAGCTTAAACCCCGGACAGGGATCCGACGAGCAGTACGTC.

The chain recombines TRBV6-5 with TRBJ2-2, with 11 positions matching TRBD1. Germline values: CDR1 MNHEY, CDR2 SVGAGI. The CDR3 covers 16 residues. V was pared by 2 bases and J by 7 bases, with 6 bases of the junction left unmatched. DNA of the CDR3: TGTGCCAGCAGTTACGCCGGGACAGGGGGTCTCGGGGAGCTGTTTTTT. This gives the protein CASSYAGTGGLGELFF.

The gene calls are TRBV3-1 and TRBJ1-5, with D possibly matching TRBD1 (6 bases). V was pared by 3 bases and J by 5 bases, with 11 bases between. CDR3 size: 14 residues. Germline CDR1 is LGHDT and CDR2 is YNNKEL (reference sequence). For the CDR3, the DNA is TGTGCCAGCAGCCAGGGGGGGGGCGATCAGCCCCAGCATTTT. As protein: CASSQGGGDQPQHF.

The chain carries TRBV20-1 and TRBJ1-1; D not resolved. Trimming took 7 bases from V and 0 from J, leaving 9 bases between them. Germline-derived CDR1 and CDR2 are DFQATT and SNEGSKA (reference sequence). The CDR3 extends over 12 amino acids. The CDR3 DNA sequence: TGCAGTGTAACGGGTCTGAACACTGAAGCTTTCTTT. This codes for CSVTGLNTEAFF.

This clonotype has a count of ten or more. V is TRBV10-3 and J is TRBJ2-5; 10 bases agree with TRBD2. The CDR3 is made up of 15 amino acids. Germline assignment: CDR1 ENHRY and CDR2 SYGVKD. Trimming took 3 bases from V and 5 from J; bases not matched to a gene: 6. Here the CDR3 DNA reads TGTGCCATCAGTGACTCTAGCGGGGGTGCGGAGACCCAGTACTTC. This translates into CAISDSSGGAETQYF.

This clonotype occurred many times. This sequence joins TRBV6-5 and TRBJ2-7; 8 bases are shared with TRBD2. With V trimmed by 0 bases and J by 3 bases, 4 bases remained unmatched. Germline values: CDR1 MNHEY, CDR2 SVGAGI. The CDR3 is made up of 15 amino acids. The CDR3 loop reads CASSYSAGGYYEQYF. CDR3 in DNA: TGTGCCAGCAGTTACTCGGCGGGGGGTTACTACGAGCAGTACTTC.

CDR3: CSARRSMAGGYEQYF. The CDR3 DNA follows: TGCAGTGCTAGGAGGAGTATGGCGGGGGGATACGAGCAGTACTTC. The rearrangement uses TRBV20-1 and TRBJ2-7; 8 bases map to TRBD2. V was pared by 3 bases and J by 4 bases, with 11 bases of the junction left unmatched. Germline values: CDR1 DFQATT, CDR2 SNEGSKA (reference sequence). The CDR3 is 15 amino acids.

The J gene is TRBJ1-1, the V gene TRBV7-3; D is unclear. Deletions cut 2 bases from V and 4 bases from J, with 11 bases between. CDR1 and CDR2 from the germline V gene are SGHTA and FQGTGA. CDR3 length equals 14 residues. The CDR3 DNA sequence: TGTGCCAGCAGCTTAGATAAGTGGGGCACTGAAGCTTTCTTT. Translated, it gives CASSLDKWGTEAFF.

This clonotype showed up just a few times. The chain couples TRBV5-1 to TRBJ2-5; D is uncertain. The CDR3 covers 14 residues. V was clipped by 0 bases and J by 3 bases, with 9 bases between them. Germline CDR1 is SGHRS and CDR2 is YFSETQ. The CDR3 region has the DNA TGCGCCAGCAGCTTGGACTTGGCAAAAGAGACCCAGTACTTC. Its translation is CASSLDLAKETQYF.

The chain has TRBV5-1 and TRBJ1-3, with 9 bases identical to TRBD1. CDR3 length: 17 residues. V was pared by 0 bases and J by 0 bases, with 4 bases of the junction left unmatched. Germline lookup yields CDR1 SGHRS and CDR2 YFSETQ. The CDR3 sequence: CASSLVGTGSSGNTIYF. The CDR3, as DNA: TGCGCCAGCAGCTTGGTCGGGACAGGGAGCTCTGGAAACACCATATATTTT. Full variable domain (missing parts from reference TRBV5-1 and TRBJ1-3): KAGVTQTPRYLIKTRGQQVTLSCSPISGHRSVSWYQQTPGQGLQFLFEYFSETQRNKGNFPGRFSGRQFSNSRSEMNVSTLELGDSALYLCASSLVGTGSSGNTIYFGEGSWLTVV.

J is TRBJ1-1 and V is TRBV9; TRBD1 matches at 8 bases. After removal of 3 bases from V and 1 base from J, the junction contained 2 bases not matched to a gene. The CDR3 contains 14 residues. Germline assignment: CDR1 SGDLS and CDR2 YYNGEE. CDR3 nucleotides: TGTGCCAGCAGCGCTACAGGGGGGAACACTGAAGCTTTCTTT. As protein: CASSATGGNTEAFF.

The J gene is TRBJ1-4, the V gene TRBV6-4; possible D gene TRBD1, 5 bases. Germline CDR1 reads MRHNA; CDR2 reads SNTAGT. This CDR3 has 15 amino acids. Trimming took off 6 bases at V and 8 bases at J, with 19 bases between the two ends. This CDR3 is CASRMTAGSSEKLFF. The CDR3 DNA follows: TGTGCCAGCAGAATGACGGCAGGGTCCAGCGAAAAACTGTTTTTT.

This chain links TRBV4-1 with TRBJ2-1; 10 bases agree with TRBD1. Germline V CDR1 and CDR2: MGHRA, YSYEKL. The CDR3 sequence is 16 residues long. V shed 0 bases and J 8 bases; nucleotides not matched to a gene: 7. The DNA for the CDR3 is TGCGCCAGCAGCCAAGACCCGGGACAGGGGTTTGATGAGCAGTTCTTC. Protein product: CASSQDPGQGFDEQFF.

V gene TRBV7-6 combines with J gene TRBJ2-2; the D gene is possibly TRBD2 (6 bases). Trimming shortened V by 0 bases and J by 4 bases, and 12 bases separated the two germline ends. Germline V gene data show CDR1 as SGHVS and CDR2 as FNYEAQ. The CDR3 covers 16 residues. In DNA form, the CDR3 reads TGTGCCAGCAGCTTAGCGCGGAGGGGATTCACCGGGGAGCTGTTTTTT. This gives the protein CASSLARRGFTGELFF.

The genes are TRBV6-1 and TRBJ2-6; 9 bases align to TRBD1. The CDR3 is 17 residues long. Germline V gene lookup returns CDR1 MNHNS and CDR2 SASEGT. With V trimmed by 6 bases and J by 3 bases, 9 bases remained unmatched. CDR3 sequence (DNA): TGTGCCAGCAGAACCCGGGACAGGGTTCTTGGGGCCAACGTCCTGACTTTC. The encoded protein is CASRTRDRVLGANVLTF.

The sample holds many counts of this clonotype. V and J are TRBV18 and TRBJ1-5; 7 nucleotides line up with TRBD1. CDR3 length: 15 amino acids. V lost 2 bases and J lost 7; bases outside the gene matches: 8. Per the germline V gene, CDR1 is KGHSH and CDR2 is LQKENI. The DNA of the CDR3 is TGTGCCAGCTCACCAATTCAGGGGGATGGCCAGCCCCAGCATTTT. Protein: CASSPIQGDGQPQHF.

The chain has TRBV5-1 and TRBJ2-5; 9 bases map to TRBD1. Per germline, CDR1 SGHRS and CDR2 YFSETQ. V lost 0 bases, J lost 4 bases, and 4 bases stayed unmatched. CDR3 length: 15 amino acids. This CDR3 is CASSLVQGAAETQYF. The CDR3 DNA reads TGCGCCAGCAGCTTGGTACAGGGGGCAGCAGAGACCCAGTACTTC.

The CDR3 region is CASSLYGTGGPAMNTQYF. CDR3 coding DNA: TGTGCCAGCAGCTTATACGGGACAGGTGGTCCAGCCATGAATACGCAGTATTTT. This sequence joins TRBV11-2 and TRBJ2-3, with TRBD1 identical over 8 bases. The CDR3 has 18 amino acids. V was pared by 2 bases and J by 7 bases, with 17 bases of the junction left unmatched. Germline values: CDR1 SGHAT, CDR2 FQNNGV.

This clonotype was counted only a few times. The V gene is TRBV30, the J gene TRBJ2-3; D might be TRBD2 (5 bases). The V gene lost 2 bases and the J gene lost 2 bases, with 8 bases spanning the gap. The length of the CDR3 is 13 residues. Germline V gene lookup returns CDR1 GTSNPN and CDR2 SVGIG (reference sequence). CDR3 sequence (DNA): TGTGCCTGGAGTACGGGGTACACAGATACGCAGTATTTT. This encodes CAWSTGYTDTQYF.

This clonotype was counted ten times or more. The chain joins TRBV5-5 to TRBJ2-5; 9 nucleotides agree with TRBD1. The length of the CDR3 is 14 residues. V was pared by 4 bases and J by 5 bases, with 6 bases of the junction left unmatched. The V gene's germline CDR1 is SGHKS and CDR2 YYEKEE (reference sequence). This CDR3 reads CASSTGQGRETQYF. In nucleotides, the CDR3 is TGTGCCAGCAGCACAGGACAGGGGCGGGAGACCCAGTACTTC.

This clonotype occurred many times. The genes are TRBV5-4 and TRBJ2-3; D unclear. Germline CDR1 is SGHNT and CDR2 is YYREEE (reference sequence). V gave up 2 bases and J gave up 6 bases, with 13 bases separating them. CDR3 length: 14 amino acids. The CDR3: CASSLSKGLDTQYF. DNA of the CDR3: TGTGCCAGCAGCTTATCGAAAGGTTTGGATACGCAGTATTTT.